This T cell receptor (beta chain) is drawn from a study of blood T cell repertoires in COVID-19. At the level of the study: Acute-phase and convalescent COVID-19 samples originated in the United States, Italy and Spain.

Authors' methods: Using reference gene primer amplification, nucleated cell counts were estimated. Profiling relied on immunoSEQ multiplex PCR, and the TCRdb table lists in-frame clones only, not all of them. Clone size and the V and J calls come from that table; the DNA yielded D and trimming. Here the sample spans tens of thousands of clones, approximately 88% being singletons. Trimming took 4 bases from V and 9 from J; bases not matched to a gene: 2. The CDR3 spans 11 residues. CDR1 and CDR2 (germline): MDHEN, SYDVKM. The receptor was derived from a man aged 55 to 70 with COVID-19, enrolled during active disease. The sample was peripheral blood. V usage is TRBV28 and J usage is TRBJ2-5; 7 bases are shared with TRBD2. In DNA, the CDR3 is TGTGCCAGCAGTTGGGGAGGGGCCCAGTACTTC. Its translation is CASSWGGAQYF.